This T cell receptor beta chain originates from a study of blood T cell repertoires in COVID-19. Study-level information: In each case, the material was cDNA or gDNA derived from T cells, B-cell-depleted T cells, or PBMCs.

Germline loops: CDR1 SGHRS, CDR2 YFSETQ. This CDR3 contains 14 residues. V was pared by 5 bases and J by 7 bases, with 6 bases of the junction left unmatched. Method: immunoSEQ multiplex PCR; TCRdb's copy keeps in-frame clones and lacks some. The sample yields under 250,000 clones, about four fifths seen once. This TCR derives from a woman between 50 and 59 years old with active or convalescent COVID-19. The chain recombines TRBV5-1 with TRBJ2-3; 11 bases align to TRBD2. Sequenced input: peripheral blood. The CDR3 loop is CASSWGLAAYTQYF. The CDR3 DNA follows: TGCGCCAGCAGTTGGGGACTAGCGGCCTATACGCAGTATTTT.